What follows are 6 T cell receptor beta chains derived from one specimen sequenced in a study of T cell repertoires in cytomegalovirus infection. TCRdb fed the reads into MiXCR, producing one record per CDR3 protein. This sample has about 180,000 distinct CDR3 sequences, with around an eighth found just once. The sequencing input was PBMCs. The receptor set was obtained from a human donor in good health (CMV status not recorded). Some clones in this sample may be carry-over from other donors' samples.

The gene calls are TRBV29-1 and TRBJ1-4; D remains unclear. The CDR3 loop spans 15 amino acids. Between the trimmed V and J ends, which lost 6 bases and 2 bases, there was a span of 16 bases. Germline-derived CDR1 and CDR2 are SQVTM and ANQGSEA. The CDR3 loop is CSVRKSGGTNEKLFF. The CDR3 DNA sequence: TGCAGCGTCCGAAAGTCAGGTGGCACTAATGAAAAACTGTTTTTT.

The chain has TRBV4-1 and TRBJ1-5, with no clear D. V lost 0 bases, J lost 5 bases, and 8 bases lay in between. From germline, CDR1 is MGHRA and CDR2 YSYEKL. This CDR3 spans 14 amino acids. CDR3 in DNA: TGCGCCAGCAGCCAAGAGGAAGGTGATCAGCCCCAGCATTTT. This translates into CASSQEEGDQPQHF.

This clonotype was seen more than once but under ten times. The CDR3 sequence: CSAREWTGANVLTF. The CDR3 nucleotides read TGCAGTGCTAGAGAGTGGACGGGGGCCAACGTCCTGACTTTC. The J gene is TRBJ2-6, the V gene TRBV20-1; no firm D call. The ends were cut back, 0 bases at V and 4 bases at J, with 7 bases in the middle. The germline gives CDR1 DFQATT, CDR2 SNEGSKA (reference sequence). The CDR3 runs to 14 residues.

The table lists this clonotype with many counts. The chain couples TRBV27 to TRBJ2-7, with TRBD2 matching over 10 bases. The CDR3 has 13 residues. Germline loops: CDR1 MNHEY, CDR2 SMNVEV (reference sequence). V shed 4 bases, J shed 6 bases, and the junction held 3 bases outside the gene matches. CDR3 in DNA: TGTGCCAGCAGTTGGGGGACTAGCGCCGAGCAGTACTTC. Residues: CASSWGTSAEQYF.

This clonotype was counted at least ten times. This CDR3 is CASTPRGGRNTGELFF. The CDR3 coding sequence is TGTGCCAGCACCCCTCGAGGCGGGAGGAACACCGGGGAGCTGTTTTTT. This rearrangement joins TRBV5-6 to TRBJ2-2; 7 bases are a match to TRBD2. V lost 6 bases to trimming and J lost 1 base; unmatched junction nucleotides: 9. The CDR3 runs to 16 residues. Per germline, CDR1 SGHDT and CDR2 YYEEEE.

This clonotype showed up many times. V is TRBV7-2 and J is TRBJ2-7; D is tentatively TRBD1 or TRBD2 (5 bases each). Germline V gene data show CDR1 as SGHTA and CDR2 as FQGNSA. This CDR3 region has 12 residues. Trimming took off 4 bases at V and 9 bases at J, with 13 bases between the two ends. Written as DNA, the CDR3 is TGTGCCAGCAGCTCCACTCCTGGGGGGCAGTACTTC. Translating it yields CASSSTPGGQYF. Full variable domain (remainder filled in from reference TRBV7-2 and TRBJ2-7): GAGVSQSPSNKVTEKGKDVELRCDPISGHTALYWYRQSLGQGLEFLIYFQGNSAPDKSGLPSDRFSAERTGGSVSTLTIQRTQQEDSAVYLCASSSTPGGQYFGPGTRLTVT.